This T cell receptor (beta chain) is drawn from a study of blood T cell repertoires in COVID-19 (dated by TCRdb to between 2020 and 2021). Study-wide context: The collaborator samples originated in the United States, Italy and Spain and spanned the acute and convalescent phases of COVID-19. The dataset comprised deeply sampled blood TCRbeta repertoires from subjects exposed to, actively infected with, or recovered from COVID-19. The samples were drawn from two sources: the first 160 participants of the ongoing ImmuneRACE study, and some 1,300 subjects contributed by 6 global collaborators. The sample metadata nearly always contained a de-identified subject ID, COVID-19 status, age in years and sex. The repertoires were made available in a free public database intended to serve as a resource for research on the immune response to SARS-CoV-2. Where available, HLA class I and class II types were taken from metadata supplied by the sample provider and were not determined by assay-based typing. The prospective study material was composed of cDNA or gDNA derived from T cells, B-cell-depleted T cells, or PBMCs. The full study reports these points: Clinical and demographic metadata were provided uncurated, with the amount varying by source and participant.

In Seattle, one collaborating source enrolled patients while the infection was active and tracked those patients longitudinally over the course of disease. The collaborating institutions used their own protocols to collect whole blood in K2EDTA tubes. For TCRbeta analysis, collaborators shipped samples as frozen whole blood, isolated PBMCs, or DNA extracted from either of those sample types. TCRbeta CDR3 regions were amplified from genomic DNA using the immunoSEQ Assay, a bias-controlled multiplex PCR. Per the source publication's procedure: Within the assay, amplification of reference gene primers was used to estimate how many nucleated cells each sample contained. To quantify the absolute abundance of each unique TCRbeta CDR3 rearrangement, sequence reads were collapsed and filtered. For each sample, productive Simpson clonality was calculated as the square root of Simpson's diversity index across productive rearrangements. TCRdb carries this immuneACCESS record with in-frame sequences only. Its versions omit some clonotypes, under half of them owing to an unresolved V gene in the studies checked, with the rest unexplained. The V and J calls and the clone size are those of that table, but D and trimming were determined from the DNA. This sample has about 300,000 clones in its table, and about 90% of those were observed once. The top ten constitute roughly 5.9% of the sample.

For this clone: The target of this receptor is not known. No base qualities exist here, and no much larger clone lies one base off it.

V is reduced by 0 bases and J by 6 bases, leaving a spacing of 15 bases between them. Sequences SGHNT (CDR1) and YYREEE (CDR2) are obtained from the germline V gene (reference sequence). The CDR3 contains 15 residues, cysteine and phenylalanine counted. Just the 45-base CDR3 DNA is kept, in frame starting at base 1. Source material: peripheral blood. The origin of this receptor is a woman aged 45-65 years with COVID-19, enrolled during active disease. The chain links TRBV5-4 with TRBJ1-1, with a weak D call of TRBD1 (6 bases match). The CDR3 protein sequence reads: CASSLEVGGNPEAFF. At the DNA level, the sequence is TGTGCCAGCAGCTTGGAGGTAGGGGGAAACCCTGAAGCTTTCTTT.